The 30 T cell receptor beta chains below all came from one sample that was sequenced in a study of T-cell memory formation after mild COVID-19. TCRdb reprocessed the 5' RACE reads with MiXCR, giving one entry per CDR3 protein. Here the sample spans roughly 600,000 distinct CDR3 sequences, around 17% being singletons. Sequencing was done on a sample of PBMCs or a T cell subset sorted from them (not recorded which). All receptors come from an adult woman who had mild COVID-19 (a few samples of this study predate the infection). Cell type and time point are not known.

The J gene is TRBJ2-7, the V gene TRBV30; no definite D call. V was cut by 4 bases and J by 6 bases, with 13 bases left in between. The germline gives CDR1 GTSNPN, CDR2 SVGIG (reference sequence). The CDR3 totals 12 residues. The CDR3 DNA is TGTGCCTGGACAGATGGGCGAGGCGAGCAGTACTTC. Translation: CAWTDGRGEQYF.

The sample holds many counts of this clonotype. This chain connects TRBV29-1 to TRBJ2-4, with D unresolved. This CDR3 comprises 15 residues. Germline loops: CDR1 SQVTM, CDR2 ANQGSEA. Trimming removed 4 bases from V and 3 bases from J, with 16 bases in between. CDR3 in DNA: TGCAGCGTTGTTTTGGCAGAGCGAATCAAAAACATTCAGTACTTC. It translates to CSVVLAERIKNIQYF.

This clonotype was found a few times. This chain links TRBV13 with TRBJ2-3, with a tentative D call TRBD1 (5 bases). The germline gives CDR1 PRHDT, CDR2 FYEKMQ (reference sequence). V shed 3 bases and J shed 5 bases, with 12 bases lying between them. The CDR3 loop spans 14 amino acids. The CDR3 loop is CASSFRTGQDTQYF. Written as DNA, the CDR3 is TGTGCCAGCAGCTTCAGAACAGGTCAAGATACGCAGTATTTT.

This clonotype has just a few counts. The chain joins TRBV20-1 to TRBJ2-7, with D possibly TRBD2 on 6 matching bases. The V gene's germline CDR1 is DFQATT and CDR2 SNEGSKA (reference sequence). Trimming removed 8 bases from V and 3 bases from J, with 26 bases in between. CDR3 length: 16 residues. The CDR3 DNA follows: TGCAGTTCCCCCGGGGGAATAACAGGCCTCCACTACGAGCAGTACTTC. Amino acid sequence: CSSPGGITGLHYEQYF.

In DNA, the CDR3 is TGCGCCAGCAGCCAAGAGGTTTCCCGAACCGGCTACACCTTC. Translation gives CASSQEVSRTGYTF. This chain uses TRBV4-3 with TRBJ1-2; D unresolved. Germline V gene data show CDR1 as LGHNA and CDR2 as YSLEER. The ends were cut back, 0 bases at V and 8 bases at J, with 13 bases in the middle. CDR3 length: 14 amino acids.

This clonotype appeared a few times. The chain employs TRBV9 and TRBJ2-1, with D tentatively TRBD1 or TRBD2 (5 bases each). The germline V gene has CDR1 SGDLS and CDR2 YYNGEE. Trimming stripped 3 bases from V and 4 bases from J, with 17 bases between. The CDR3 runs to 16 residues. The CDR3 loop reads CASSAGQDLRYNEQFF. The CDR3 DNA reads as TGTGCCAGCAGCGCGGGGCAGGACTTAAGGTACAATGAGCAGTTCTTC.

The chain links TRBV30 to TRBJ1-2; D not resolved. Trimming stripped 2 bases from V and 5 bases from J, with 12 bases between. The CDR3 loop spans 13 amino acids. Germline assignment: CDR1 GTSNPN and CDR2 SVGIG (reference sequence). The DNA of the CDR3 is TGTGCCTGGAGTTATCTGGATCATTATGGCTACACCTTC. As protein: CAWSYLDHYGYTF. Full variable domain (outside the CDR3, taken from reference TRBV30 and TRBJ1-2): SQTIHQWPATLVQPVGSPLSLECTVEGTSNPNLYWYRQAAGRGLQLLFYSVGIGQISSEVPQNLSASRPQDRQFILSSKKLLLSDSGFYLCAWSYLDHYGYTFGSGTRLTVV.

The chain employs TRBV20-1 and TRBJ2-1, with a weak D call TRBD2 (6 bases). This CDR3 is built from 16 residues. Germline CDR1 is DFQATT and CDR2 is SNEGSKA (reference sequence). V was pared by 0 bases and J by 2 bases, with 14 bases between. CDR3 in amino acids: CSAREPGGTPYNEQFF. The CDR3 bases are TGCAGTGCTAGAGAACCCGGGGGAACACCCTACAATGAGCAGTTCTTC.

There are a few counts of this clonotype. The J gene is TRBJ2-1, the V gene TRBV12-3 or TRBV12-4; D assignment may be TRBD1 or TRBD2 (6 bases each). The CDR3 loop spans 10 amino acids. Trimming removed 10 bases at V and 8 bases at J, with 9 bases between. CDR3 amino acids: CAIRGDEQFF. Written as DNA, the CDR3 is TGTGCCATTAGGGGGGATGAGCAGTTCTTC.

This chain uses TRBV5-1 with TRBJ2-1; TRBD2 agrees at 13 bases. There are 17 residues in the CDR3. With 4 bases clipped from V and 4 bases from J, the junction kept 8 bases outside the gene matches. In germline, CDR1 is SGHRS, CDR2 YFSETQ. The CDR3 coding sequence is TGCGCCAGCAGCCCCAGACTAGCGGGGGGCCTATACAATGAGCAGTTCTTC. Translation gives CASSPRLAGGLYNEQFF.

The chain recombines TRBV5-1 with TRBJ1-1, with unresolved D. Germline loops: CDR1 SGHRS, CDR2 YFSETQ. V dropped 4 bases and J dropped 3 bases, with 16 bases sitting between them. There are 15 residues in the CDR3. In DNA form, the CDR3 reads TGCGCCAGCAGCCTTAAGGGAGGGCGAGACACTGAAGCTTTCTTT. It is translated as CASSLKGGRDTEAFF. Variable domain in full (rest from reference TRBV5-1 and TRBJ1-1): KAGVTQTPRYLIKTRGQQVTLSCSPISGHRSVSWYQQTPGQGLQFLFEYFSETQRNKGNFPGRFSGRQFSNSRSEMNVSTLELGDSALYLCASSLKGGRDTEAFFGQGTRLTVV.

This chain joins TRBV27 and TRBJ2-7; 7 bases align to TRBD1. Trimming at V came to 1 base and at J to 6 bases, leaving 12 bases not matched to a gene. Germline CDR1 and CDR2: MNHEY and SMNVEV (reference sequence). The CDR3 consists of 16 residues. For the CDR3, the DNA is TGTGCCAGCAGTTTATTTTTGGGACAGTCCTTCGGCGAGCAGTACTTC. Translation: CASSLFLGQSFGEQYF.

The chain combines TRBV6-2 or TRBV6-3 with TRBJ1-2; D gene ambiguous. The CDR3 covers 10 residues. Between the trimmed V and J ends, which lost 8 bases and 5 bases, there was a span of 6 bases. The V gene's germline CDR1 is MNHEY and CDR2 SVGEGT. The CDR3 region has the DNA TGTGCCAGCCGGCAGTATGGCTACACCTTC. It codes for CASRQYGYTF.

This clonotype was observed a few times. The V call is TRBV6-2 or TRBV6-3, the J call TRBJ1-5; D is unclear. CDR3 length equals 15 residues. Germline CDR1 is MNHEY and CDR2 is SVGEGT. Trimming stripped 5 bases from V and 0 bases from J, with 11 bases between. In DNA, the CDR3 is TGTGCCAGCAGTCCGGGAAAATATAGCAATCAGCCCCAGCATTTT. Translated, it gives CASSPGKYSNQPQHF.

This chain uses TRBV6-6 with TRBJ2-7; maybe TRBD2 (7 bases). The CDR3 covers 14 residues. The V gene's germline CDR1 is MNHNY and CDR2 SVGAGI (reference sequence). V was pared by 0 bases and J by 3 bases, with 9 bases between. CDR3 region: CASSYSGGDYEQYF. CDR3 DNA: TGTGCCAGCAGTTACTCAGGGGGGGACTACGAGCAGTACTTC.

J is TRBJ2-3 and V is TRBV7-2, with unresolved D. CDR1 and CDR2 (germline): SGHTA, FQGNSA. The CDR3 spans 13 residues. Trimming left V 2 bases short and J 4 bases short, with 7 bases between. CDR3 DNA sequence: TGTGCCAGCAGCTTATTAGGGTCAGATACGCAGTATTTT. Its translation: CASSLLGSDTQYF.

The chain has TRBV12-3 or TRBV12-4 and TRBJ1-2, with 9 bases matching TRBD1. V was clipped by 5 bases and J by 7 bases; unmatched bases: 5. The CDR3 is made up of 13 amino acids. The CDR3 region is CASSLTDRGGYTF. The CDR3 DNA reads TGTGCCAGCAGTCTTACGGACAGGGGTGGCTACACCTTC.

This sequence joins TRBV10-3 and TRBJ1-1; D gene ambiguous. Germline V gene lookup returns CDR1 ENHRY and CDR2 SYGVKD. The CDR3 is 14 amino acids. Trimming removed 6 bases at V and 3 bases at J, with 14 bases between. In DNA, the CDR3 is TGTGCCATCAGCTTGGGAGGGTCGGACACTGAAGCTTTCTTT. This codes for CAISLGGSDTEAFF.

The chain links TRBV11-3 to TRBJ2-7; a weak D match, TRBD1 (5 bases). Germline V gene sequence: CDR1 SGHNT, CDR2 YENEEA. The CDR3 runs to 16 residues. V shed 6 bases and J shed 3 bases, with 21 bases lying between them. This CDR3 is CASSQSLGLVNYEQYF. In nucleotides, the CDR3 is TGTGCCAGCAGTCAATCCCTGGGGCTGGTAAACTACGAGCAGTACTTC. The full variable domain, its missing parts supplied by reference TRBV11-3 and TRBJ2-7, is EAGVVQSPRYKIIEKKQPVAFWCNPISGHNTLYWYLQNLGQGPELLIRYENEEAVDDSQLPKDRFSAERLKGVDSTLKIQPAELGDSAVYLCASSQSLGLVNYEQYFGPGTRLTVT.

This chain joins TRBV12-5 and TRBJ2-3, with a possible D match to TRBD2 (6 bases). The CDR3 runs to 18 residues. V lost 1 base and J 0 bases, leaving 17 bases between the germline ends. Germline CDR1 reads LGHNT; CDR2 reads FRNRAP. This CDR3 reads CASGLAQVLASSTDTQYF. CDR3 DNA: TGTGCTAGTGGTTTGGCCCAGGTCCTAGCGTCTAGCACAGATACGCAGTATTTT.

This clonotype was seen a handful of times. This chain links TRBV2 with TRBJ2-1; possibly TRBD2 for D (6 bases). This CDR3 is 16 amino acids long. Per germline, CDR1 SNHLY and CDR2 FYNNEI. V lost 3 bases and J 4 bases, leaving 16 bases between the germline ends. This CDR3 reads CASSEVVSGTYNEQFF. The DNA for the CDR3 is TGTGCCAGCAGTGAGGTCGTTAGCGGAACTTACAATGAGCAGTTCTTC.

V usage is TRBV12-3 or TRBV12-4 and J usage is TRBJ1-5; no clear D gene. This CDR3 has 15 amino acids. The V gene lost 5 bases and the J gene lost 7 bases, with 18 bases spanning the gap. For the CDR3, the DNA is TGTGCCAGCAGTCCTTTGTTGCCGGGCGGACAGCCCCAGCATTTT. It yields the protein CASSPLLPGGQPQHF.

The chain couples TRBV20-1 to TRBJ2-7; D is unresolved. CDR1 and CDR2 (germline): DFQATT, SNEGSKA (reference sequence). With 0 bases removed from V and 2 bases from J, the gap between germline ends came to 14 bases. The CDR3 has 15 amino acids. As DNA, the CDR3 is TGCAGTGCTAGAGATTTAGCCTCCCCTCCCTACGAGCAGTACTTC. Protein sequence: CSARDLASPPYEQYF.

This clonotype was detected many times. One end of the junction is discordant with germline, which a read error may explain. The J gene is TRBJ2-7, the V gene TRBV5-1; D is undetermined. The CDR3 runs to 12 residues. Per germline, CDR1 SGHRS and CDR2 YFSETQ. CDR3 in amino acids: CASSLAPYEQYF. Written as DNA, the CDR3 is TGTGCCAGCAGTTTAGCTCCCTACGAGCAGTACTTC. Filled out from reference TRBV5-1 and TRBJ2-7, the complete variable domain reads KAGVTQTPRYLIKTRGQQVTLSCSPISGHRSVSWYQQTPGQGLQFLFEYFSETQRNKGNFPGRFSGRQFSNSRSEMNVSTLELGDSALYLCASSLAPYEQYFGPGTRLTVT.

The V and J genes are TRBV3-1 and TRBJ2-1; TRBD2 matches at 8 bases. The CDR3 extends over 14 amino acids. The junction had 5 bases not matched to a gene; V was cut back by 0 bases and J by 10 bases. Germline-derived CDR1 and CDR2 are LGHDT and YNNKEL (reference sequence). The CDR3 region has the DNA TGTGCCAGCAGCCAAGATTACGGCGGGAGGGAGCAGTTCTTC. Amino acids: CASSQDYGGREQFF.

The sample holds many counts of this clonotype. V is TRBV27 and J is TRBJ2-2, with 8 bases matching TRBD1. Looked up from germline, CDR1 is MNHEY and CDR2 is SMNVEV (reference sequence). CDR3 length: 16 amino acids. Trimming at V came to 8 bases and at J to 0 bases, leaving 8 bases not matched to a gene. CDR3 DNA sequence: TGTGCCAGCTCCGAACCGGACAGGGCGAACACCGGGGAGCTGTTTTTT. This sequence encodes CASSEPDRANTGELFF.

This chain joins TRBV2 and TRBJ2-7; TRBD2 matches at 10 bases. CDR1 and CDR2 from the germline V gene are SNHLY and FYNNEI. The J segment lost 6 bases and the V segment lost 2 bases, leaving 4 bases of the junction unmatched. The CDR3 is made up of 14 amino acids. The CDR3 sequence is CASSELAGAPEQYF. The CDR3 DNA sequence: TGTGCCAGCAGTGAACTAGCGGGAGCACCCGAGCAGTACTTC.

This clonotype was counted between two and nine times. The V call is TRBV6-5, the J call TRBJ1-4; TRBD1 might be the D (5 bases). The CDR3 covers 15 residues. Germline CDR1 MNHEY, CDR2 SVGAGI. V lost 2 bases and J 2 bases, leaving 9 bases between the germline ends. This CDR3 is CASSYRRDTNEKLFF. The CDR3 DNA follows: TGTGCCAGCAGTTACCGGAGGGACACTAATGAAAAACTGTTTTTT.

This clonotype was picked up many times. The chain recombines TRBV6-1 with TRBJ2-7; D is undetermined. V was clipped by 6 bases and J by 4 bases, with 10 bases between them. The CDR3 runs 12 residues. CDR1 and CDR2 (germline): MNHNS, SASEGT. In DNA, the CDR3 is TGTGCCAGCAGCCGCGTGTCTTACGAGCAGTACTTC. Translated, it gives CASSRVSYEQYF.

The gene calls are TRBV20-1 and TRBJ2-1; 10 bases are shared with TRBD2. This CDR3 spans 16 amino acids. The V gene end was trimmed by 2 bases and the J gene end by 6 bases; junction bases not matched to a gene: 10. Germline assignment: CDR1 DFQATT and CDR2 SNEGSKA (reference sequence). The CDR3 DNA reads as TGCAGTGCTAGATCATGGACTAGCGGCAACATCAATGAGCAGTTCTTC. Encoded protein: CSARSWTSGNINEQFF.